Presented here are 18 T cell receptor beta chains from one specimen sequenced in a study of T-cell reconstitution after alpha-beta-depleted transplantation in children. Preparation of the TCRbeta library used unique molecular identifiers. MiXCR, run by TCRdb on the PCR reads, gives a single entry per CDR3 protein. Counted here are about 200,000 distinct CDR3 sequences, approximately 6% occurring once; the ten biggest clones make up roughly 4.8%. The source was PBMCs, collected before TCRalphabeta/CD19-depleted stem cell transplant. The source of these receptors is a girl under three years old with combined immunodeficiency, due to receive a stem cell transplant.

This clonotype was recorded many times. The chain employs TRBV3-1 and TRBJ2-2, with a possible D match to TRBD1 (5 bases). This CDR3 has 17 residues. Germline loops: CDR1 LGHDT, CDR2 YNNKEL (reference sequence). The V gene lost 1 base and the J gene lost 3 bases, with 15 bases spanning the gap. CDR3 in DNA: TGTGCCAGCAGCCAAGTACTGGGGCTCGATGACACCGGGGAGCTGTTTTTT. Translated: CASSQVLGLDDTGELFF.

There are a few counts of this clonotype. The chain joins TRBV2 to TRBJ2-1; 13 nucleotides agree with TRBD2. Looked up from germline, CDR1 is SNHLY and CDR2 is FYNNEI. V lost 6 bases to trimming and J lost 6 bases; unmatched junction nucleotides: 8. This CDR3 has 16 amino acids. Here the CDR3 DNA reads TGTGCCAGCAGCGAACTACTAGCGGGGGGGCTCAATGAGCAGTTCTTC. It is translated as CASSELLAGGLNEQFF.

There are many counts of this clonotype. The rearrangement joins TRBV9 to TRBJ2-1; 11 bases fit TRBD2. V trimming: 4 bases; J trimming: 0 bases; junction bases outside the gene matches: 3. The CDR3 is 16 residues long. Per the germline V gene, CDR1 is SGDLS and CDR2 is YYNGEE. The CDR3 region has the DNA TGTGCCAGCAGCTTAACTAGCGGGAGCTCCTACAATGAGCAGTTCTTC. Its translation is CASSLTSGSSYNEQFF.

This clonotype was counted many times. The gene calls are TRBV27 and TRBJ1-5; TRBD1 is a possible D gene (6 bases). CDR3 length equals 15 residues. The V gene's germline CDR1 is MNHEY and CDR2 SMNVEV (reference sequence). V was pared by 6 bases and J by 2 bases, with 14 bases between. The CDR3 DNA follows: TGTGCCAGCAGACCTGGGGGCGGGGGCAATCAGCCCCAGCATTTT. This encodes CASRPGGGGNQPQHF.

The V gene is TRBV12-3 or TRBV12-4, the J gene TRBJ2-3; 9 bases agree with TRBD2. The CDR3 covers 15 residues. Trimming at V came to 4 bases and at J to 3 bases, leaving 5 bases not matched to a gene. CDR3 sequence (DNA): TGTGCCAGCAGTTCGGCGGGGGGGCGTACAGATACGCAGTATTTT. This codes for CASSSAGGRTDTQYF.

This clonotype was counted many times. The V call is TRBV20-1, the J call TRBJ2-7; D is undetermined. This CDR3 comprises 13 residues. CDR1 and CDR2 from the germline V gene are DFQATT and SNEGSKA (reference sequence). The germline V and J ends were trimmed by 1 base and 4 bases, with 11 bases remaining between them. The CDR3 DNA sequence: TGCAGTGCTAGAGGCAGCGCCCTTTACGAGCAGTACTTC. It specifies CSARGSALYEQYF.

V gene TRBV5-8 combines with J gene TRBJ2-3; D assignment may be TRBD1 or TRBD2 (5 bases each). The V gene lost 3 bases and the J gene lost 3 bases, with 20 bases spanning the gap. The germline gives CDR1 SGHTS, CDR2 YDEGEE. This CDR3 contains 17 residues. CDR3 nucleotide sequence: TGTGCCAGCAGCTCGGCCATACTCGACTGGGGGACAGATACGCAGTATTTT. Its protein product is CASSSAILDWGTDTQYF.

This clonotype was recorded at least ten times. The chain combines TRBV20-1 with TRBJ2-3, with 9 positions matching TRBD2. The CDR3 contains 18 residues. Trimming removed 1 base from V and 2 bases from J; junction bases left unmatched: 13. In germline, CDR1 is DFQATT, CDR2 SNEGSKA (reference sequence). CDR3 in amino acids: CSARVLIAGATYTDTQYF. CDR3 nucleotides: TGCAGTGCTAGAGTATTGATAGCGGGGGCCACCTACACAGATACGCAGTATTTT.

About this clonotype: A much larger clone lies one base from this, so it may be a read error. This rearrangement joins TRBV20-1 to TRBJ2-2; D is perhaps TRBD1 (6 bases). Looked up from germline, CDR1 is DFQATT and CDR2 is SNEGSKA (reference sequence). This CDR3 region has 16 residues. This chain's CDR3 is CCARDLGRGTTGELFF. As DNA, the CDR3 is TGCTGTGCTAGAGATCTAGGCAGGGGTACCACCGGGGAGCTGTTTTTT.

This clonotype turned up a few times. J is TRBJ2-3 and V is TRBV20-1; the D call may be TRBD1 or TRBD2 (5 bases each). V lost 3 bases to trimming and J lost 2 bases, with 15 bases between them. CDR1 DFQATT and CDR2 SNEGSKA come from the germline V gene (reference sequence). The CDR3 runs 15 residues. The chain's CDR3 is CSARGLADNTDTQYF. The CDR3 DNA reads as TGCAGTGCTAGGGGGCTAGCAGATAACACAGATACGCAGTATTTT.

This clonotype has at least ten counts. This chain uses TRBV7-2 with TRBJ2-1; D gene ambiguous. Per the germline V gene, CDR1 is SGHTA and CDR2 is FQGNSA. V was pared by 3 bases and J by 7 bases, with 16 bases between. The CDR3 has 15 residues. This chain's CDR3 is CASSLAYMLGNEQFF. The CDR3 DNA reads TGTGCCAGCAGCTTGGCGTATATGTTGGGTAATGAGCAGTTCTTC.

This clonotype was picked up many times. The rearrangement links TRBV13 to TRBJ2-7; 7 nucleotides match TRBD2. Per the germline V gene, CDR1 is PRHDT and CDR2 is FYEKMQ (reference sequence). Trimming cost V 4 bases and J 6 bases; bases outside gene matches: 6. This CDR3 region has 13 residues. The CDR3 here is CASSSQTSREQYF. The CDR3 coding sequence is TGTGCCAGCAGCTCCCAGACTAGCCGCGAGCAGTACTTC.

This clonotype was counted many times. The chain joins TRBV27 to TRBJ1-5, with 9 bases that match TRBD1. This CDR3 is built from 15 residues. Germline V gene lookup returns CDR1 MNHEY and CDR2 SMNVEV (reference sequence). V lost 5 bases and J lost 4; bases outside the gene matches: 6. CDR3 in amino acids: CASSPGQGGNQPQHF. In DNA, the CDR3 is TGTGCCAGCAGTCCGGGACAGGGCGGGAATCAGCCCCAGCATTTT.

This clonotype was seen repeatedly, ten times or more. This chain connects TRBV7-9 to TRBJ2-5; D gene ambiguous. This CDR3 contains 13 residues. Trimming cost V 7 bases and J 1 base, with 10 bases left between them. Germline V lookup: CDR1 SEHNR, CDR2 FQNEAQ (reference sequence). The chain's CDR3 is CASTPGPQETQYF. The CDR3 nucleotides are TGTGCCAGCACTCCCGGACCCCAAGAGACCCAGTACTTC.

The chain links TRBV12-3 or TRBV12-4 to TRBJ2-7, with 9 bases aligning to TRBD2. This CDR3 has 14 amino acids. V trimming: 5 bases; J trimming: 1 base; junction bases outside the gene matches: 3. The CDR3 DNA follows: TGTGCCAGCAGTCCTCTAGCGGGATCCTACGAGCAGTACTTC. Protein sequence: CASSPLAGSYEQYF.

The chain uses TRBV12-3 or TRBV12-4 and TRBJ2-5; maybe TRBD1 (5 bases). Trimming took off 8 bases at V and 0 bases at J, with 13 bases between the two ends. CDR3 size: 14 residues. CDR3 DNA: TGTGCCAGCGGTACGACAGTCCACCAAGAGACCCAGTACTTC. Protein sequence: CASGTTVHQETQYF.

This clonotype was recorded at least ten times. The chain couples TRBV11-1 to TRBJ2-1, with 7 bases identical to TRBD2. The CDR3 consists of 20 residues. After removal of 6 bases from V and 4 bases from J, the junction contained 24 bases not matched to a gene. CDR1 is SGHAT, CDR2 FQDESV, per germline (reference sequence). CDR3 protein: CASRLPPLAETPLRYNEQFF. CDR3 DNA: TGTGCCAGCAGACTTCCTCCCCTAGCGGAAACTCCTCTCCGGTACAATGAGCAGTTCTTC.

Ten or more counts support this clonotype. The rearrangement uses TRBV29-1 and TRBJ1-2; D is unclear. Germline V gene sequence: CDR1 SQVTM, CDR2 ANQGSEA. The germline V and J ends were trimmed by 7 bases and 6 bases, with 15 bases remaining between them. The CDR3 contains 12 residues. CDR3 amino acids: CSAAGVLDGYTF. The DNA for the CDR3 is TGCAGCGCTGCCGGGGTTTTGGATGGCTACACCTTC.